This T cell receptor beta chain is drawn from a study of blood T cell repertoires in COVID-19 (dated by TCRdb to the early 2020s). With respect to the entire study: Collaborator samples came from the United States, Italy and Spain and covered acute and convalescent phases of COVID-19. The material from the prospective study consisted of cDNA or gDNA derived from T cells, B-cell-depleted T cells, or PBMCs. Deeply sampled blood TCRbeta repertoires from subjects exposed to, actively infected with, or recovered from COVID-19 were included in the dataset. The repertoires were made available in a free public database intended to serve as a resource for research on the immune response to SARS-CoV-2. Samples came from the ongoing ImmuneRACE study (first 160 participants) plus 1,254 subjects from 6 global collaborators. Nearly every sample came with metadata listing a de-identified subject ID, COVID-19 status, age in years and sex. Where available, HLA class I and class II types were obtained from metadata supplied by the sample provider rather than from assay-based typing. Overall results and qualifications from the work: Clinical and demographic metadata were provided uncurated, with the amount varying by source and participant.

Samples from volunteer blood donors who had recovered from COVID-19 were contributed by a second Seattle source. Each collaborating institution followed its own protocols to collect whole blood in K2EDTA tubes. For TCRbeta analysis, collaborators shipped samples as frozen whole blood, isolated PBMCs, or DNA extracted from either of those sample types. This clone has more than one count but fewer than ten. Its antigen remains undetermined. Base qualities are missing; no much larger clone stands one base away. TCRbeta CDR3 regions were amplified from genomic DNA by means of the immunoSEQ Assay, a bias-controlled multiplex PCR. As for the original processing: The number of nucleated cells in each sample was estimated by amplification of reference gene primers within the assay. To quantify the absolute abundance of each unique TCRbeta CDR3 rearrangement, sequence reads were collapsed and filtered. For each sample, productive Simpson clonality was calculated as the square root of Simpson's diversity index across productive rearrangements. Drawn from immuneACCESS, this table holds only the in-frame rearrangements with V and J called that TCRdb kept. Clones are partly lost; checked studies trace under half to an unresolved V gene and leave the rest unexplained. V and J calls and clone size are copied from that table; D and trimming were computed from the DNA. The sample data list tens of thousands of clones, and about four fifths of these were observed just once. The leading ten clones occupy 15% to 20% of the sample.

The CDR3, from cysteine to phenylalanine, totals 15 residues. Solely the CDR3 DNA is kept, with 45 bases framed from the first base. After removal of 1 base from V and 4 bases from J, the junction retains 9 bases not matched to a gene. Per the germline V gene (reference sequence), GTSNPN is the CDR1 and SVGIG is the CDR2. Sequenced input: peripheral blood. The clonotype comes from a man between 65 and 80 years old who had recovered from COVID-19. The sequence joins TRBV30 to TRBJ1-2; 7 central nucleotides agree with TRBD1. The DNA sequence is TGTGCCTGGAGTGCTCCCGACAGGGCCGTCTATGGCTACACCTTC. This yields the protein CAWSAPDRAVYGYTF. Where the CDR3 stops, the reference TRBV30 and TRBJ1-2 genes take over; the full variable domain is SQTIHQWPATLVQPVGSPLSLECTVEGTSNPNLYWYRQAAGRGLQLLFYSVGIGQISSEVPQNLSASRPQDRQFILSSKKLLLSDSGFYLCAWSAPDRAVYGYTFGSGTRLTVV.